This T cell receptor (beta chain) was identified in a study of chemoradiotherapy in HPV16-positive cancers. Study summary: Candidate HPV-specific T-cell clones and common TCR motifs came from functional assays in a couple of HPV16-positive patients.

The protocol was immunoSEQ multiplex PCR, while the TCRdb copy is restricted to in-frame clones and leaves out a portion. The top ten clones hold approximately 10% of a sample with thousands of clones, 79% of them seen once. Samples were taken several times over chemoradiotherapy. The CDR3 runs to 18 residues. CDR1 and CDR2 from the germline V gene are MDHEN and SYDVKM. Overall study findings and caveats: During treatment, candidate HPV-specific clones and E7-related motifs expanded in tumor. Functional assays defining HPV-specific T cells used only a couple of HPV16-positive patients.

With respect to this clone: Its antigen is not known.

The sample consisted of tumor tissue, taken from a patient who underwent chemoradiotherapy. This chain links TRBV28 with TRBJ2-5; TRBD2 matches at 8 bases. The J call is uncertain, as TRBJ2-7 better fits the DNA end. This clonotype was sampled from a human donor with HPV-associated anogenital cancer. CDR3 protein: CASSPQTAGVNMPYEQYF. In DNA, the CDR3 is TGTGCCAGCAGTCCCCAGACAGCGGGAGTCAACATGCCCTACGAGCAGTACTTC.